This is a list of T cell receptor beta chains from one sample in a study of radiotherapy plus CTLA-4 blockade in lung cancer. Assay used: immunoSEQ multiplex PCR; TCRdb lists only in-frame clones, some missing. The sample gives approximately 30,000 clones, 60% to 80% of which show up once; approximately 5% is in the top ten. The sample consisted of peripheral blood, taken from a patient treated with radiotherapy plus ipilimumab. These receptors were obtained from a human donor with non-small cell lung cancer whose response to radiotherapy plus ipilimumab could not be evaluated. The CDR3 runs from the conserved cysteine through the conserved F or W. A D gene is named only where the DNA matches it firmly. Clone size is shown for a subset of rows, as once, few, many or a class of expanded clone.

J gene | clone size | V gene | D gene | CDR3 DNA | CDR3 protein
TRBJ1-2 | . | TRBV19 | . | TGTGCCAGTAGCGGGGGGCAGTATGGCTACACCTTC | CASSGGQYGYTF
TRBJ2-3 | . | TRBV9 | . | TGTGCCAGCAGCTGGGCAGGGAGCACAGATACGCAGTATTTT | CASSWAGSTDTQYF
TRBJ1-2 | . | TRBV18 | . | TGTGCCAGCTCACCCTTAGACAAGAACTATGGCTACACCTTC | CASSPLDKNYGYTF
TRBJ1-5 | few | TRBV19 | . | TGTGCCACCGGTGACACCTATCAGCCCCAGCATTTT | CATGDTYQPQHF
TRBJ2-1 | few | TRBV28 | TRBD2 | TGTGCCAGCAGTTTAGATCTAGCGGGAAATGAGCAGTTCTTC | CASSLDLAGNEQFF
TRBJ1-4 | . | TRBV5-1 | TRBD1 | TGCGCCAGCAGCTTAGGTGTAGGACAGGCGTCTAATGAAAAACTGTTTTTT | CASSLGVGQASNEKLFF
TRBJ2-3 | . | TRBV5-1 | TRBD2 | TGCGCCAGCAGCGACCCTAGCGGGCTCACAGATACGCAGTATTTT | CASSDPSGLTDTQYF
TRBJ2-7 | . | TRBV6-5 | TRBD1 | TGTGCCAGCATGAGACAGGGGGCCATCGAGCAGTACTTC | CASMRQGAIEQYF
TRBJ2-7 | . | TRBV6-5 | . | TGTGCCAGCAGTACAGGGAAACCCTACGAGCAGTACTTC | CASSTGKPYEQYF
TRBJ1-2 | . | TRBV7-2 | . | TGTGCCAGCAGCCCGCGGACAGCTAGAAACTATGGCTACACCTTC | CASSPRTARNYGYTF
TRBJ2-1 | . | TRBV27 | . | TGTGCCAGCAGTTTATCGAGCTGGGGGCTGAGCTCCTACAATGAGCAGTTCTTC | CASSLSSWGLSSYNEQFF
TRBJ2-1 | . | TRBV20-1 | . | TGCAGTGCTGCTAAGCTCAATGAGCAGTTCTTC | CSAAKLNEQFF
TRBJ2-2 | . | TRBV15 | . | TGTGCCACCAGCAGAGGTTCAGGGAGGTACGCCGGGGAGCTGTTTTTT | CATSRGSGRYAGELFF
TRBJ2-1 | few | TRBV7-2 | . | TGTGCCAGCAGCTTAGGAGGGTTCTACAATGAGCAGTTCTTC | CASSLGGFYNEQFF
TRBJ2-5 | medium-sized | TRBV7-9 | TRBD1 | TGTGCCAGCAGCCGTGGGACAGGGGCGCAAGAGACCCAGTACTTC | CASSRGTGAQETQYF
TRBJ1-2 | . | TRBV18 | TRBD1 | TGTGCCAGCTCACCCTTGGACAGGGGGCAATATGGCTACACCTTC | CASSPLDRGQYGYTF
TRBJ1-6 | . | TRBV5-1 | . | TGCGCCAGCAGCTTGGGACAGCGTCTTTCACCCCTCCACTTT | CASSLGQRLSPLHF
TRBJ1-2 | . | TRBV7-8 | TRBD1 | TGTGCCAGCAGCAGGGGACAGGAGCTCTATGGCTACACCTTC | CASSRGQELYGYTF
TRBJ1-5 | . | TRBV12-5 | . | TGTGCTAGTGCCCGGACAGAAAATCAGCCCCAGCATTTT | CASARTENQPQHF
TRBJ2-7 | . | TRBV19 | TRBD1 | TGTGCCAGTAGTCAACAGGGGCCCTACGAGCAGTACTTC | CASSQQGPYEQYF
TRBJ2-2 | . | TRBV9 | . | TGTGCCAGCACCCCTGACAGCTTCTCCGGGGAGCTGTTTTTT | CASTPDSFSGELFF
TRBJ2-7 | . | TRBV5-6 | TRBD1 | TGTGCCAGCAGCGCGGGGACAGGGGGCGCCTACGAGCAGTACTTC | CASSAGTGGAYEQYF
TRBJ2-7 | . | TRBV7-9 | TRBD1 | TGTGCCAGCAGCTTGACAGGGGCATTAAACGAGCAGTACTTC | CASSLTGALNEQYF
TRBJ2-2 | . | TRBV2 | . | TGTGCCAGCAGTGAAGTGGGTGGAGTGGGCGGGGAGCTGTTTTTT | CASSEVGGVGGELFF
TRBJ2-2 | . | TRBV2 | . | TGTGCCAGCAGAGGGACATTCACCGGGGAGCTGTTTTTT | CASRGTFTGELFF
TRBJ2-1 | . | TRBV9 | TRBD2 | TGTGCCAGCAGCGTCGGGACTACCAATGAGCAGTTCTTC | CASSVGTTNEQFF
TRBJ2-3 | . | TRBV28 | TRBD2 | TGTGCCAGCATCCCAGGGGGACTAGCGGGAGGAGATACGCAGTATTTT | CASIPGGLAGGDTQYF
TRBJ2-1 | few | TRBV9 | TRBD1 | TGTGCCAGCAGCGCCGAGGGGGCTAGGTACAATGAGCAGTTCTTC | CASSAEGARYNEQFF
TRBJ1-1 | . | TRBV16 | TRBD1 | TGTGCCAGCAGCCCAAGTAATACTCCCGGGACAGGGGATTTCTTT | CASSPSNTPGTGDFF
TRBJ2-7 | . | TRBV11-2 | . | TGTGCCAGCAGCTTTACCCAACAGCCCAGACAGACGGACTACGAGCAGTACTTC | CASSFTQQPRQTDYEQYF
TRBJ2-7 | . | TRBV5-8 | TRBD1 | TGTGCCAGCAGCTTGGCCGGGACAGGGGCCTACGAGCAGTACTTC | CASSLAGTGAYEQYF
TRBJ1-1 | . | TRBV7-9 | . | TGTGCCAGCAGCTTACAGGGGAACACTGAAGCTTTCTTT | CASSLQGNTEAFF
TRBJ1-2 | . | TRBV6-1 | . | TGTGCCAGCAGTTATAAGGGATCGGGGGGCTACACCTTC | CASSYKGSGGYTF
TRBJ2-7 | few | TRBV29-1 | TRBD2 | TGCAGCGTTGGAGGACTAGCGGGAGAAGGGTCTAGCTACGAGCAGTACTTC | CSVGGLAGEGSSYEQYF
TRBJ2-7 | . | TRBV4-3 | TRBD2 | TGCGCCAGCAGCCCTTCTAGCGGGAGTCACCGCTACGAGCAGTACTTC | CASSPSSGSHRYEQYF